This T cell receptor beta chain was sequenced during a study of T-cell reconstitution after alpha-beta-depleted transplantation in children. Findings and caveats of the study: One year post-transplant, T-cell counts and diversity were largely derived from T cells produced anew. Several hundred expanded graft clones reportedly gave rise to the alpha-beta T cells present about two months after transplant. From surviving recipient T cells and thymic progenitors came the high day-60 TCRbeta diversity observed in some patients.

Unmatched junction bases numbered 7, after V lost 3 bases and J lost 6 bases. CDR3 length equals 15 residues. The germline V gene encodes CDR1 SGHRS and CDR2 YFSETQ. On this clonotype: Antigen unknown.

The authors prepared the TCRbeta library with unique molecular identifiers. TCRdb reprocessed the PCR reads with MiXCR, giving one entry per CDR3 protein. The sample shows around 600,000 distinct CDR3 sequences, more than 20% of them seen only once. This material consisted of PBMCs, mostly from graft donor cells, taken 360 days after TCRalphabeta/CD19-depleted stem cell transplant. This receptor was identified in a boy in the first two years of life who had a stem cell transplant for acute myeloid leukemia, so the T cells may come from the graft donor. This chain connects TRBV5-1 to TRBJ2-1, with 9 positions matching TRBD2. CDR3: CASSSYLTSGNEQFF. As DNA, the CDR3 is TGCGCCAGCAGCTCCTATCTGACTAGCGGCAATGAGCAGTTCTTC. The variable domain in full, with the rest retrieved from reference TRBV5-1 and TRBJ2-1, is KAGVTQTPRYLIKTRGQQVTLSCSPISGHRSVSWYQQTPGQGLQFLFEYFSETQRNKGNFPGRFSGRQFSNSRSEMNVSTLELGDSALYLCASSSYLTSGNEQFFGPGTRLTVL.